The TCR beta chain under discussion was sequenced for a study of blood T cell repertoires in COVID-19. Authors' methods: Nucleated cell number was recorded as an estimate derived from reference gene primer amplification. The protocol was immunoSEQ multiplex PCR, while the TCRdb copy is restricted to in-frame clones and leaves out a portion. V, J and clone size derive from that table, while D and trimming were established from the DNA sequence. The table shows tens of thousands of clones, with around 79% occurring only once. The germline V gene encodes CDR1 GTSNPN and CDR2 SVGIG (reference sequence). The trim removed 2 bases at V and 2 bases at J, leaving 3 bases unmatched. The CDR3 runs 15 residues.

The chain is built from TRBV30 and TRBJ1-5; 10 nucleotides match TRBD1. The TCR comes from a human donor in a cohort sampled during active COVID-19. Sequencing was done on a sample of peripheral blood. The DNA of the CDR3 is TGTGCCTGGAGTCCAGGACAGGGGGGCAATCAGCCCCAGCATTTT. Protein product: CAWSPGQGGNQPQHF.